This TCR beta chain derives from a study of blood T cell repertoires in COVID-19 (dated by TCRdb to between 2020 and 2021). The study in broad terms: Samples covering the acute and convalescent phases of COVID-19 were provided by collaborators in the United States, Italy and Spain. Where HLA class I and class II types were available, the types were taken from metadata supplied by the sample provider, not from assay-based typing. Subjects who had been exposed to COVID-19, were actively infected with it, or had recovered from it provided the deeply sampled blood TCRbeta repertoires that made up the dataset. The prospective study material was composed of cDNA or gDNA derived from T cells, B-cell-depleted T cells, or PBMCs. The samples were drawn from the first 160 participants of the ongoing ImmuneRACE study and from 950 to 1,500 subjects provided by 6 global collaborators. The sample metadata nearly always contained a de-identified subject ID, COVID-19 status, age in years and sex. The repertoires were released in a freely available public database meant as a resource for research on the immune response to SARS-CoV-2.

Whole blood was collected in K2EDTA tubes by collaborating institutions according to the institutions' own protocols. For TCRbeta analysis, collaborators shipped samples as frozen whole blood, isolated PBMCs, or DNA extracted from either of those sample types. General study outcomes and caveats: The amount of clinical and demographic metadata varied by source and participant and was provided uncurated.

Comments on this clone: It has no known antigen specificity. Base quality data are lacking; no much larger clone is found one base away.

TCRbeta CDR3 regions were amplified from genomic DNA by means of the immunoSEQ Assay, a bias-controlled multiplex PCR. From the authors' description of their analysis: Within the assay, amplification of reference gene primers was used to estimate how many nucleated cells each sample contained. To quantify the absolute abundance of each unique TCRbeta CDR3 rearrangement, sequence reads were collapsed and filtered. For each sample, productive Simpson clonality was calculated as the square root of Simpson's diversity index over productive rearrangements. TCRdb re-hosts the immuneACCESS table, in-frame sequences only. Its copies lack some clones; in the studies checked, an unresolved V gene accounts for under half of them, and the cause for the rest is not known. The DNA gave D and trimming, while V, J and clone size come from that table. In all, the sample holds 150,000 or so clones, and roughly 84% of those were seen once. 35% to 40% of the sample is in the top ten clones.

The clonotype originates from a human donor in a cohort sampled during active COVID-19. The sequencing sample was made of peripheral blood.

This receptor carries the CDR3 CASSRETGRNSPLHF. The bases are TGTGCCAGCAGTCGCGAGACAGGTCGAAATTCACCCCTCCACTTT. The chain is encoded by TRBV6-6 joined to TRBJ1-6; 6 matching bases give a weak D call of TRBD1. The CDR3 measures 15 amino acids from cysteine to phenylalanine. Only the CDR3 portion is preserved as DNA: 45 bases, with reading frame beginning at the first base. Trimming costs V 5 bases and J 7 bases, and their ends lie 15 bases apart. Looking up the germline V gene (reference sequence) yields CDR1 MNHNY and CDR2 SVGAGI.